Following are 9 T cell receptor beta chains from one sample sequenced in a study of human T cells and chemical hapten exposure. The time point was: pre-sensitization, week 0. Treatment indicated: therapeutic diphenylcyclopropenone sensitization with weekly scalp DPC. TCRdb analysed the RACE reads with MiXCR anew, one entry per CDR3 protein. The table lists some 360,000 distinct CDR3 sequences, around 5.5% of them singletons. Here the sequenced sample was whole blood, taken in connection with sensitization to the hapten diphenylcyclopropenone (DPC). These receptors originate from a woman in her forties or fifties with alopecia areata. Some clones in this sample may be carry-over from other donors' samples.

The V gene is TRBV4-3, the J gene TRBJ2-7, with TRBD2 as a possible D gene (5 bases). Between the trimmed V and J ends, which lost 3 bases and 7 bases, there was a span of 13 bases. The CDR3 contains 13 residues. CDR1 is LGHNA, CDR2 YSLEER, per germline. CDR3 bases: TGCGCCAGCAGCCACGGCGGGCTGGGAGAGCAGTACTTC. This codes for CASSHGGLGEQYF.

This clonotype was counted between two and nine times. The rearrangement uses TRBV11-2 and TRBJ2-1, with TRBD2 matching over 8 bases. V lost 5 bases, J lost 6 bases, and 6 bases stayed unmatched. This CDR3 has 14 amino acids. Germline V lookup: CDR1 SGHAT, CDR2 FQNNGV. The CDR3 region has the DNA TGTGCCAGCAGCCCCCCGACTAGCGTCAATGAGCAGTTCTTC. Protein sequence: CASSPPTSVNEQFF. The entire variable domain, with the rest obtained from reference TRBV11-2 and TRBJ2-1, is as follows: EAGVAQSPRYKIIEKRQSVAFWCNPISGHATLYWYQQILGQGPKLLIQFQNNGVVDDSQLPKDRFSAERLKGVDSTLKIQPAKLEDSAVYLCASSPPTSVNEQFFGPGTRLTVL.

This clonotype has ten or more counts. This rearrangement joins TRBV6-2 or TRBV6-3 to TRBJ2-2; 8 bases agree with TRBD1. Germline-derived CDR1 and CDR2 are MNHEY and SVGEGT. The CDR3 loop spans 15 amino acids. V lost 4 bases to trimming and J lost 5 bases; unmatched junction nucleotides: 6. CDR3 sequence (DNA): TGTGCCAGCAGTTCACCGACAGGGGTGACCGGGGAGCTGTTTTTT. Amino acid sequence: CASSSPTGVTGELFF.

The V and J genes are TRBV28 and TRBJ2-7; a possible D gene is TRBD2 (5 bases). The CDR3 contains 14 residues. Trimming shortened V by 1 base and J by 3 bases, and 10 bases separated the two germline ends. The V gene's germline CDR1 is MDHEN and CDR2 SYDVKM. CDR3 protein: CASSLSSWGYEQYF. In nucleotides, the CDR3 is TGTGCCAGCAGTTTATCTAGCTGGGGCTACGAGCAGTACTTC.

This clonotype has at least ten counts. The CDR3 sequence is CSARDGAGSTDTQYF. The DNA of the CDR3 is TGCAGTGCTAGAGATGGGGCGGGTAGCACAGATACGCAGTATTTT. The chain has TRBV20-1 and TRBJ2-3; D tentatively fits TRBD1 or TRBD2 (5 bases each). V lost 0 bases, J lost 0 bases, and 10 bases lay in between. CDR3 length equals 15 residues. The germline CDR1 and CDR2 sequences are DFQATT and SNEGSKA (reference sequence).

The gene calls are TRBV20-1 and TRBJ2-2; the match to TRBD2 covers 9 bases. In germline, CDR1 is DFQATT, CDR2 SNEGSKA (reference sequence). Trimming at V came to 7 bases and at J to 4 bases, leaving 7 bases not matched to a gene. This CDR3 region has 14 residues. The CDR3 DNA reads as TGCAGTGTACCGGGACTAGCCATCACCGGGGAGCTGTTTTTT. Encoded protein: CSVPGLAITGELFF.

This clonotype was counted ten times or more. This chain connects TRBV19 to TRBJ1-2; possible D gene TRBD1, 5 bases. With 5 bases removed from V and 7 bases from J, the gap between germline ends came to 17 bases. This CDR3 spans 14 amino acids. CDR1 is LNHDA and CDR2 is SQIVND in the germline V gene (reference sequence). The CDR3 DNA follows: TGTGCCAGTAGTCTCGGGGCCCTGAGAGGTGGCTACACCTTC. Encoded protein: CASSLGALRGGYTF.

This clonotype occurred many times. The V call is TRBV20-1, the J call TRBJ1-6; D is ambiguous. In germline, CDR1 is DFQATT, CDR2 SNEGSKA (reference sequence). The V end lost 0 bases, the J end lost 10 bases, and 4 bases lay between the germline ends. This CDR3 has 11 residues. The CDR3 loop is CSARDRSPLHF. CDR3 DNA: TGCAGTGCTAGAGATAGGTCACCCCTCCACTTT.

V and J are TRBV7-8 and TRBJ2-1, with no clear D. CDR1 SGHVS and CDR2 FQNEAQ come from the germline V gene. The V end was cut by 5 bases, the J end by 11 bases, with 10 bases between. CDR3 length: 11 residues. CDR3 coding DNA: TGTGCCAGCAGCGCAGACCCCAAGCAGTTCTTC. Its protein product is CASSADPKQFF.